These T cell receptor beta chains were read from a single sample in a study of molecular identifiers for immune sequencing clone quantification. TCRdb independently ran MiXCR on the PCR reads; one entry per CDR3 protein. The table records roughly 50,000 distinct CDR3 sequences, more than 35% of them present only once. Sequenced: naive CD8+ T cells from blood, with Jurkat cell RNA spiked in. These receptors came from a human donor in good health. Some libraries in this study had Jurkat cell RNA spiked in. Each CDR3 is given with its conserved first and last residue. The order of the fields is CDR3 protein, CDR3 DNA, D gene, V gene, CDR3 length, J gene, clone size. D genes are given only for firm matches. Not every row has a clone size; where given, it reads once, few, many or a size class.

CSIPSGGPIAEAFF,TGCAGCATTCCTAGTGGGGGGCCGATTGCTGAAGCTTTCTTT,.,TRBV29-1,14,TRBJ1-1,few
CASSRGTSGRQDTQYF,TGTGCCAGCAGCCGAGGGACTAGCGGGAGACAAGATACGCAGTATTTT,TRBD2,TRBV6-2/TRBV6-3,16,TRBJ2-3,few
CASSSLGGRASTQYF,TGTGCCAGCAGCTCTCTCGGGGGGAGGGCTAGTACGCAGTATTTT,TRBD2,TRBV7-2,15,TRBJ2-3,many
CASRRGGGVASTDTQYF,TGTGCCAGCAGGCGCGGGGGGGGGGTGGCTAGCACAGATACGCAGTATTTT,TRBD2,TRBV28,17,TRBJ2-3,.
CANSDTRSAAYTLNEKLFF,TGTGCCAACAGCGATACTAGAAGCGCGGCCTACACCCTTAATGAAAAACTGTTTTTT,.,TRBV28,19,TRBJ1-4,.
CASSPGQGTGELFF,TGTGCCAGTAGTCCGGGACAGGGGACCGGGGAGCTGTTTTTT,TRBD1,TRBV19,14,TRBJ2-2,.
CASRQPSGESTDTQYF,TGTGCCAGCCGACAACCGAGCGGGGAAAGCACAGATACGCAGTATTTT,TRBD2,TRBV13,16,TRBJ2-3,.
CSAKQGGQPQHF,TGCAGTGCGAAGCAGGGAGGTCAGCCCCAGCATTTT,.,TRBV20-1,12,TRBJ1-5,.
CASSFHRGPDTQYF,TGTGCCAGCAGTTTCCACAGGGGACCAGATACGCAGTATTTT,TRBD1,TRBV12-3/TRBV12-4,14,TRBJ2-3,.
CASSLVGVTDTQYF,TGTGCCAGCAGCTTGGTCGGGGTAACAGATACGCAGTATTTT,.,TRBV5-6,14,TRBJ2-3,many
CASSLELDTEAFF,TGTGCCAGCAGCTTGGAGTTGGACACTGAAGCTTTCTTT,.,TRBV5-3,13,TRBJ1-1,few
CASCVDRLQETQYF,TGCGCCAGCTGCGTGGACCGGCTCCAAGAGACCCAGTACTTC,.,TRBV5-1,14,TRBJ2-5,.
CTSSQVPRLLYNEQFF,TGCACCAGCAGCCAAGTCCCCCGACTCCTCTACAATGAGCAGTTCTTC,.,TRBV1,16,TRBJ2-1,.
CASSLGAGSVYGYTF,TGTGCCAGCAGCTTGGGGGCCGGGTCGGTCTATGGCTACACCTTC,.,TRBV5-6,15,TRBJ1-2,.
CASRRFVGSNQPQHF,TGTGCCAGCAGACGATTTGTGGGTAGCAATCAGCCCCAGCATTTT,.,TRBV28,15,TRBJ1-5,.
CASSLEAYEQYF,TGTGCCAGCAGCTTAGAGGCCTACGAGCAGTACTTC,.,TRBV7-8,12,TRBJ2-7,few
CASSSYKTQLFF,TGTGCCAGCAGCTCCTATAAGACACAACTGTTTTTT,.,TRBV11-3,12,TRBJ1-4,.
CASSSLFGETQYF,TGTGCCAGCAGTTCACTTTTTGGGGAGACCCAGTACTTC,.,TRBV12-3/TRBV12-4,13,TRBJ2-5,once
CASSSLGELFF,TGTGCCAGCAGTTCTCTCGGGGAGCTGTTTTTT,.,TRBV28,11,TRBJ2-2,many
CASTLGLSGTTRSYEQYF,TGTGCCAGCACCCTAGGACTAAGCGGGACAACCCGGTCCTACGAGCAGTACTTC,.,TRBV28,18,TRBJ2-7,few
CASSSWDFTAPHSTDTQYF,TGTGCCAGCAGCTCCTGGGACTTTACTGCACCCCATAGCACAGATACGCAGTATTTT,.,TRBV7-9,19,TRBJ2-3,many
CASSYSNGRPTGELFF,TGTGCCAGCAGTTACTCGAATGGGAGACCCACCGGGGAGCTGTTTTTT,.,TRBV6-5,16,TRBJ2-2,few
CASSSWGGYEQYF,TGTGCCAGCAGTTCCTGGGGGGGCTACGAGCAGTACTTC,TRBD2,TRBV12-3/TRBV12-4,13,TRBJ2-7,.
CASSPPYVRARSNEKLFF,TGTGCCAGCAGTCCCCCTTATGTTAGGGCTCGTTCTAATGAAAAACTGTTTTTT,.,TRBV28,18,TRBJ1-4,.
CASSLRDPPNYEQYF,TGCGCCAGCAGCTTGCGGGACCCTCCAAACTACGAGCAGTACTTC,.,TRBV5-1,15,TRBJ2-7,.
CASSRTSGRTDTQYF,TGTGCCAGCAGTCGAACTAGCGGGAGGACAGATACGCAGTATTTT,TRBD2,TRBV6-2/TRBV6-3,15,TRBJ2-3,few
CSVVGQNTGELFF,TGCAGCGTTGTGGGACAGAACACCGGGGAGCTGTTTTTT,.,TRBV29-1,13,TRBJ2-2,many
CASSPAGPPAYEQYF,TGTGCCAGCAGCCCGGCTGGGCCTCCGGCCTACGAGCAGTACTTC,.,TRBV7-6,15,TRBJ2-7,many
CASSLPRAGKETQYF,TGTGCCAGCAGTTTACCTCGAGCGGGGAAAGAGACCCAGTACTTC,TRBD2,TRBV28,15,TRBJ2-5,many
CASSQDLGYEQYF,TGCGCCAGCAGCCAAGATCTGGGTTACGAGCAGTACTTC,.,TRBV4-1,13,TRBJ2-7,.
CASSGQPFGTGELFF,TGTGCCAGCAGCGGGCAGCCCTTTGGGACCGGGGAGCTGTTTTTT,.,TRBV2,15,TRBJ2-2,.
CASSPGLAEETQYF,TGTGCCAGCAGCCCGGGACTAGCGGAAGAGACCCAGTACTTC,TRBD2,TRBV7-9,14,TRBJ2-5,few
CASSVAPGHEQYF,TGTGCCAGCAGCGTAGCACCCGGGCACGAGCAGTACTTC,.,TRBV9,13,TRBJ2-7,many
CASSVEPEGLNQPQHF,TGTGCCAGCAGCGTAGAACCCGAGGGGCTCAATCAGCCCCAGCATTTT,.,TRBV9,16,TRBJ1-5,few
CASSLGTSGRASGELFF,TGTGCCAGCAGCTTAGGGACTAGCGGGAGGGCCTCCGGGGAGCTGTTTTTT,TRBD2,TRBV7-6,17,TRBJ2-2,.
CASSPLAPINTEAFF,TGTGCCAGCAGCCCTCTCGCCCCGATAAACACTGAAGCTTTCTTT,.,TRBV7-8,15,TRBJ1-1,.
CASSRSGESQPQQF,TGCGCCAGCAGCCGAAGTGGGGAAAGCCAGCCCCAGCAATTT,.,TRBV4-1,14,TRBJ1-5,.
CASVLGAQPQHF,TGTGCCAGCGTTTTGGGTGCCCAGCCCCAGCATTTT,.,TRBV28,12,TRBJ1-5,.
CAARGDSNQPQHF,TGTGCCGCTAGGGGGGATAGCAATCAGCCCCAGCATTTT,.,TRBV6-6,13,TRBJ1-5,many
CAISERLLDGYTF,TGTGCCATCAGTGAACGTCTTTTAGATGGCTACACCTTC,.,TRBV10-3,13,TRBJ1-2,.
CASSFSPGASYEQYF,TGTGCCAGCAGCTTTTCGCCAGGGGCCTCTTACGAGCAGTACTTC,.,TRBV13,15,TRBJ2-7,many
CASSLTGMGSGANVLTF,TGTGCCAGCAGTTTGACAGGGATGGGCTCTGGGGCCAACGTCCTGACTTTC,TRBD1,TRBV28,17,TRBJ2-6,many
CSARGPGQGGNQPQHF,TGCAGTGCTAGAGGCCCGGGACAGGGTGGCAATCAGCCCCAGCATTTT,TRBD1,TRBV20-1,16,TRBJ1-5,.
CASSYLSHEQYF,TGTGCCAGCAGTTACCTCTCCCACGAGCAGTACTTC,.,TRBV6-6,12,TRBJ2-7,few
CSVGLAGLYF,TGCAGCGTAGGACTAGCGGGCCTGTATTTT,TRBD2,TRBV29-1,10,TRBJ2-3,.
CASSAPWENTQYF,TGTGCCAGCAGTGCCCCATGGGAAAATACGCAGTATTTT,.,TRBV28,13,TRBJ2-3,.
CSARVATSGSSYEQYF,TGCAGTGCTAGAGTTGCGACTAGCGGAAGCTCCTACGAGCAGTACTTC,TRBD2,TRBV20-1,16,TRBJ2-7,.
CASSAGTGGTQPQHF,TGTGCCAGCAGCGCCGGGACAGGGGGAACTCAGCCCCAGCATTTT,TRBD1,TRBV5-5,15,TRBJ1-5,.
CASSGHSDRGHLYEQYF,TGTGCCAGCAGTGGGCACAGTGACAGGGGGCATCTCTACGAGCAGTACTTC,TRBD1,TRBV2,17,TRBJ2-7,.
CASSASRVPSYEQYF,TGTGCCAGTAGTGCTAGCCGGGTCCCAAGCTACGAGCAGTACTTC,.,TRBV19,15,TRBJ2-7,.
CASSPYRGGNEQYF,TGTGCCAGCAGTCCATACAGGGGGGGGAACGAGCAGTACTTC,.,TRBV28,14,TRBJ2-7,.
CASSSASGRVNEQFF,TGTGCCAGCAGCTCGGCTAGCGGGAGAGTGAATGAGCAGTTCTTC,TRBD2,TRBV7-9,15,TRBJ2-1,.
CASSQWRGYEQYF,TGCGCCAGCAGCCAATGGAGGGGTTACGAGCAGTACTTC,.,TRBV4-3,13,TRBJ2-7,few
CASSSGGWAKNIQYF,TGCGCCAGCAGCTCAGGGGGGTGGGCCAAAAACATTCAGTACTTC,.,TRBV4-3,15,TRBJ2-4,.
CASSMGLGEQCF,TGTGCCAGCAGCATGGGACTAGGCGAGCAGTGCTTC,TRBD2,TRBV5-4,12,TRBJ2-7,.
CATSAGAIDTQYF,TGTGCCACCAGTGCCGGAGCGATAGATACGCAGTATTTT,.,TRBV24-1,13,TRBJ2-3,.
CASSSSGRVYDEQYF,TGTGCCAGCAGCTCTAGCGGGAGAGTCTATGACGAGCAGTACTTC,TRBD2,TRBV7-9,15,TRBJ2-7,.
CASSMWDSSKETQYF,TGTGCCAGTAGTATGTGGGACAGTTCCAAAGAGACCCAGTACTTC,TRBD1,TRBV19,15,TRBJ2-5,few
CSIRDYNYVQYF,TGCAGTATCCGGGACTACAACTACGTGCAGTACTTC,TRBD2,TRBV20-1,12,TRBJ2-7,.